This entry lists 27 T cell receptor beta chains sequenced from one sample in a study of blood T cell repertoires in COVID-19. This table comes from immunoSEQ multiplex PCR, and its TCRdb copy is limited to in-frame clones, with some not included. The profile shows around 230,000 clones, 82% of them singletons. Sample: peripheral blood. The receptors here all came from a woman in her sixties or seventies with active or convalescent COVID-19.

CDR3 nucleotide sequence: TGCGCCAGCAGCTGGGACAGAGAATACGAGCAGTACTTC. Residues: CASSWDREYEQYF. The gene calls are TRBV5-1 and TRBJ2-7; 7 nucleotides line up with TRBD1. V lost 3 bases to trimming and J lost 4 bases; unmatched junction nucleotides: 4. Germline CDR1 is SGHRS and CDR2 is YFSETQ. This CDR3 comprises 13 residues.

This CDR3 is CASSWRVTSGATDTQYF. Written as DNA, the CDR3 is TGCGCCAGCAGCTGGAGGGTGACTAGCGGGGCTACAGATACGCAGTATTTT. The chain is built from TRBV5-1 and TRBJ2-3; the match to TRBD2 covers 11 bases. The CDR3 consists of 17 residues. Germline trimming cut 3 bases from V and 3 bases from J; bases unmatched to any gene: 9. From germline, CDR1 is SGHRS and CDR2 YFSETQ.

The chain couples TRBV12-3 or TRBV12-4 to TRBJ2-2, with D uncertain. The CDR3 consists of 13 residues. V lost 5 bases, J lost 2 bases, and 6 bases lay in between. The CDR3 nucleotides read TGTGCCAGCAGTCCCCCAAACACCGGGGAGCTGTTTTTT. Protein product: CASSPPNTGELFF.

The V and J genes are TRBV11-2 and TRBJ2-7, with 7 bases lining up with TRBD2. Germline V lookup: CDR1 SGHAT, CDR2 FQNNGV. The CDR3 contains 13 residues. The junction had 9 bases not matched to a gene; V was cut back by 5 bases and J by 8 bases. The CDR3 is CASSPPGGWKQYF. CDR3 in DNA: TGTGCCAGCAGCCCTCCGGGGGGATGGAAGCAGTACTTC.

This clone came up a few times. The CDR3 is CASSAGGTGTYNEQFF. CDR3 bases: TGTGCCAGCAGCGCCGGGGGGACAGGGACCTACAATGAGCAGTTCTTC. The gene calls are TRBV13 and TRBJ2-1; 9 bases agree with TRBD1. The length of the CDR3 is 16 residues. Germline V gene data show CDR1 as PRHDT and CDR2 as FYEKMQ (reference sequence). The V and J ends lost 5 bases and 2 bases, in that order; junction bases with no gene match: 7.

The chain combines TRBV7-2 with TRBJ1-1; D not resolved. From germline, CDR1 is SGHTA and CDR2 FQGNSA. CDR3 length: 14 amino acids. V was pared by 0 bases and J by 4 bases, with 9 bases between. The chain's CDR3 is CASSLALRITEAFF. The CDR3, as DNA: TGTGCCAGCAGCTTAGCGCTCAGGATCACTGAAGCTTTCTTT.

The chain joins TRBV9 to TRBJ2-3; 7 positions agree with TRBD2. The CDR3 has 15 amino acids. Per the germline V gene, CDR1 is SGDLS and CDR2 is YYNGEE. V gave up 0 bases and J gave up 2 bases; unmatched junction bases: 3. The CDR3 region is CASSVASGYTDTQYF. The CDR3 DNA sequence: TGTGCCAGCAGCGTAGCTAGCGGATACACAGATACGCAGTATTTT.

This clone was found once. The chain combines TRBV6-5 with TRBJ1-2, with 7 nucleotides matching TRBD1. Germline lookup yields CDR1 MNHEY and CDR2 SVGAGI. The length of the CDR3 is 12 residues. Germline trimming cut 9 bases from V and 5 bases from J; bases unmatched to any gene: 6. DNA for the CDR3: TGTGCCAGAGGGGGCGCCGGGTATGGCTACACCTTC. This translates into CARGGAGYGYTF.

This chain uses TRBV29-1 with TRBJ2-1, with a possible D match to TRBD1 (5 bases). The CDR3 contains 13 residues. Germline CDR1 is SQVTM and CDR2 is ANQGSEA. V lost 3 bases, J lost 9 bases, and 15 bases lay in between. CDR3 sequence reads: CSVDGQGVGEQFF. CDR3 bases: TGCAGCGTTGACGGCCAGGGTGTCGGTGAGCAGTTCTTC.

V gene TRBV4-2 combines with J gene TRBJ2-3; 9 nucleotides agree with TRBD2. The CDR3 totals 19 residues. The germline V gene encodes CDR1 LGHNA and CDR2 YNFKEQ. J lost 4 bases, V lost 0 bases, and 14 bases had no gene match. The CDR3 DNA sequence: TGTGCCAGCAGCCAAGATCTATCGGGGCGGGGGGGCCTCCCAGATACGCAGTATTTT. It is translated as CASSQDLSGRGGLPDTQYF.

This sequence joins TRBV27 and TRBJ1-6; tentatively, D is TRBD1 (5 bases). Germline V lookup: CDR1 MNHEY, CDR2 SMNVEV (reference sequence). The CDR3 loop spans 18 amino acids. V was clipped by 3 bases and J by 0 bases, with 15 bases between them. This CDR3 reads CASSFRVQASSYNSPLHF. The CDR3 DNA sequence: TGTGCCAGCAGTTTCAGGGTTCAGGCGAGCTCCTATAATTCACCCCTCCACTTT.

The gene calls are TRBV14 and TRBJ2-2; the D gene is possibly TRBD1 (6 bases). CDR3 length equals 16 residues. The V gene lost 1 base and the J gene lost 5 bases, with 14 bases spanning the gap. Germline CDR1 and CDR2: SGHDN and FVKESK. In DNA form, the CDR3 reads TGTGCCAGCAGCCAAGGTCCGATACAGGGAACCGGGGAGCTGTTTTTT. Encoded protein: CASSQGPIQGTGELFF.

This rearrangement joins TRBV3-1 (or the pseudogene TRBV3-2) to TRBJ2-2; D is ambiguous. CDR3 length: 14 amino acids. Between the trimmed V and J ends, which lost 4 bases and 6 bases, there was a span of 12 bases. Looked up from germline, CDR1 is LGHDT and CDR2 is YNNKEL (reference sequence). CDR3: CASSLLAIPGELFF. The DNA of the CDR3 is TGTGCCAGCAGCCTCCTGGCAATCCCCGGGGAGCTGTTTTTT.

The rearrangement joins TRBV18 to TRBJ2-5; 9 nucleotides line up with TRBD1. Germline CDR1 and CDR2: KGHSH and LQKENI. V shed 3 bases, J shed 3 bases, and the junction held 2 bases outside the gene matches. CDR3 length: 14 residues. The CDR3 DNA follows: TGTGCCAGCTCACCGAGGGACAGGGAAGAGACCCAGTACTTC. Translated, it gives CASSPRDREETQYF.

V is TRBV28 and J is TRBJ2-5; 10 positions agree with TRBD2. With 3 bases clipped from V and 5 bases from J, the junction kept 9 bases outside the gene matches. Per germline, CDR1 MDHEN and CDR2 SYDVKM. This CDR3 has 16 amino acids. The CDR3 spells CASSFPASGGAETQYF. In DNA form, the CDR3 reads TGTGCCAGCAGTTTCCCTGCCAGCGGGGGGGCGGAGACCCAGTACTTC.

This clone was detected a few times. J is TRBJ1-2 and V is TRBV18; D is perhaps TRBD1 (6 bases). Germline lookup yields CDR1 KGHSH and CDR2 LQKENI. V lost 3 bases to trimming and J lost 6 bases, with 20 bases between them. This CDR3 region has 16 residues. CDR3 in DNA: TGTGCCAGCTCACCCCCCAATACAGGGCTAGAAGATGGCTACACCTTC. This sequence encodes CASSPPNTGLEDGYTF.

The V and J genes are TRBV7-9 and TRBJ1-2, with D possibly being TRBD1 (5 bases). CDR1 and CDR2 (germline): SEHNR, FQNEAQ (reference sequence). The germline V and J ends were trimmed by 1 base and 7 bases, with 10 bases remaining between them. CDR3 length equals 13 residues. CDR3 loop: CASSLDGGSGYTF. DNA of the CDR3: TGTGCCAGCAGCTTAGATGGGGGGAGTGGCTACACCTTC.

This clone was found many times. The chain has TRBV3-1 (or the pseudogene TRBV3-2) and TRBJ2-2; unclear D gene. The CDR3 consists of 13 residues. The ends were cut back, 4 bases at V and 6 bases at J, with 9 bases in the middle. The germline V gene has CDR1 LGHDT and CDR2 YNNKEL (reference sequence). DNA for the CDR3: TGTGCCAGCAGCCTCGTGGCGGCCGGGGAGCTGTTTTTT. This translates into CASSLVAAGELFF.

The sample holds one count of this clone. The genes are TRBV18 and TRBJ1-5, with 9 bases fitting TRBD1. V shed 3 bases and J 1 base; nucleotides not matched to a gene: 1. The CDR3 extends over 15 amino acids. CDR1 and CDR2 from the germline V gene are KGHSH and LQKENI. In DNA form, the CDR3 reads TGTGCCAGCTCACCTGGACAGGGGAGCAATCAGCCCCAGCATTTT. It translates to CASSPGQGSNQPQHF.

This clone was observed a handful of times. V is TRBV7-2 and J is TRBJ1-1; 8 bases line up with TRBD1. Germline CDR1 SGHTA, CDR2 FQGNSA. With 1 base clipped from V and 2 bases from J, the junction kept 3 bases outside the gene matches. This CDR3 region has 15 residues. For the CDR3, the DNA is TGTGCCAGCAGCTTAGTTCAGGGGGCCAACACTGAAGCTTTCTTT. Protein product: CASSLVQGANTEAFF.

V gene TRBV3-1 (or the pseudogene TRBV3-2) combines with J gene TRBJ2-7; possible D gene TRBD2, 7 bases. The CDR3 spans 15 residues. The germline V and J ends were trimmed by 3 bases and 3 bases, with 15 bases remaining between them. Germline CDR1 is LGHDT and CDR2 is YNNKEL (reference sequence). The CDR3 DNA follows: TGTGCCAGCAGCCAGGGGGGGGCGACAATCTACGAGCAGTACTTC. Protein: CASSQGGATIYEQYF.

The V call is TRBV6-6, the J call TRBJ1-5, with 7 bases matching TRBD1. J lost 4 bases, V lost 7 bases, and 4 bases had no gene match. Germline V gene lookup returns CDR1 MNHNY and CDR2 SVGAGI (reference sequence). The CDR3 has 13 amino acids. For the CDR3, the DNA is TGTGCCAGCACTTCACAGGGGAATCAGCCCCAGCATTTT. Translating gives CASTSQGNQPQHF.

The rearrangement uses TRBV19 and TRBJ2-1; D unclear. Germline loops: CDR1 LNHDA, CDR2 SQIVND (reference sequence). Trimming shortened V by 5 bases and J by 9 bases, and 8 bases separated the two germline ends. The CDR3 runs 11 residues. CDR3 region: CASSELAEQFF. The CDR3 nucleotides read TGTGCCAGTAGTGAACTTGCTGAGCAGTTCTTC. The whole variable domain, remainder taken from reference TRBV19 and TRBJ2-1, is DGGITQSPKYLFRKEGQNVTLSCEQNLNHDAMYWYRQDPGQGLRLIYYSQIVNDFQKGDIAEGYSVSREKKESFPLTVTSAQKNPTAFYLCASSELAEQFFGPGTRLTVL.

The sample holds one count of this clone. This sequence joins TRBV19 and TRBJ1-2; TRBD1 might be the D (5 bases). The CDR3 is made up of 14 amino acids. Germline V lookup: CDR1 LNHDA, CDR2 SQIVND (reference sequence). Between the trimmed V and J ends, which lost 6 bases and 1 base, there was a span of 12 bases. CDR3: CASSPQGDNYGYTF. The CDR3 bases are TGTGCCAGTAGCCCTCAAGGGGATAACTATGGCTACACCTTC. Full variable domain (rest looked up from reference TRBV19 and TRBJ1-2): DGGITQSPKYLFRKEGQNVTLSCEQNLNHDAMYWYRQDPGQGLRLIYYSQIVNDFQKGDIAEGYSVSREKKESFPLTVTSAQKNPTAFYLCASSPQGDNYGYTFGSGTRLTVV.

The chain's CDR3 is CASSRQGSPYNEQFF. The CDR3 DNA is TGTGCCAGCAGCCGACAGGGGTCACCCTACAATGAGCAGTTCTTC. The J gene is TRBJ2-1, the V gene TRBV2; the match to TRBD1 covers 8 bases. J gave up 2 bases and V 6 bases, and 6 bases lay outside the gene matches. The CDR3 totals 15 residues. CDR1 is SNHLY, CDR2 FYNNEI, per germline.

This clone occurred a few times. Here the CDR3 DNA reads TGCGCCAGCAGCTCGCAGCGGGGGGGGCTTCAAGAGACCCAGTACTTC. It yields the protein CASSSQRGGLQETQYF. The chain recombines TRBV5-1 with TRBJ2-5; TRBD2 matches 10 bases. Germline CDR1 and CDR2: SGHRS and YFSETQ. This CDR3 is 16 amino acids long. The V segment lost 3 bases and the J segment 2 bases; nucleotides outside the gene matches: 7.

V is TRBV2 and J is TRBJ1-1; 11 bases align to TRBD1. The V gene's germline CDR1 is SNHLY and CDR2 FYNNEI. CDR3 length: 13 amino acids. Trimming cost V 4 bases and J 7 bases; bases outside gene matches: 2. The CDR3 loop reads CASSAGTGGEAFF. In nucleotides, the CDR3 is TGTGCCAGCAGTGCCGGGACAGGGGGTGAAGCTTTCTTT.